This T cell receptor (beta chain) was captured by sequencing in a study of blood T cell repertoires in COVID-19. Background on the study: Researchers got acute and convalescent COVID-19 samples from the United States, Italy and Spain. The analysed material was cDNA or gDNA that came from T cells, B-cell-depleted T cells, or PBMCs.

Original processing notes: Nucleated cell number was recorded as an estimate derived from reference gene primer amplification. Libraries were prepared by immunoSEQ multiplex PCR; TCRdb keeps only in-frame clonotypes and omits some of them. V and J calls and clone size are copied from that table; D and trimming were computed from the DNA. The sample has 68,000 or so clones; nearly 90% are singletons. The CDR3 consists of 14 residues. The V gene lost 6 bases and the J gene lost 1 base, with 14 bases spanning the gap. CDR1 SGHDT and CDR2 YYEEEE come from the germline V gene. This receptor was obtained from a man in his fifties with active COVID-19. Specimen: peripheral blood. This chain uses TRBV5-6 with TRBJ2-7; D gene unclear. CDR3 in DNA: TGTGCCAGCACCCCTACCTATCGGTCCTACGAGCAGTACTTC. This translates into CASTPTYRSYEQYF.